Only a few counts were recorded for the clone carrying this T cell receptor beta chain. TCRdb analysed the RT-PCR reads with MiXCR anew, one entry per CDR3 protein. This repertoire shows roughly 230,000 distinct CDR3 sequences, over 12% found once; its top ten account for 11%. These data are taken from a study of patients and donors after allogeneic stem cell transplantation. This TCR came from a human donor who was either an allogeneic HSCT recipient or a stem cell or donor lymphocyte infusion donor (not recorded which). It is not recorded whose cells these are; they may come from a transplant donor. The specimen was blood, either unsorted or a sorted T cell fraction (not recorded which).

The CDR3 nucleotides read TGCAGTGCCCAGAGATCCGGGGCACACGAGCAGTACTTC. Residues: CSAQRSGAHEQYF. V is TRBV20-1 and J is TRBJ2-7; D is possibly TRBD1 or TRBD2 (5 bases each). Trimming removed 6 bases from V and 5 bases from J, with 17 bases in between. Germline lookup yields CDR1 DFQATT and CDR2 SNEGSKA (reference sequence). This CDR3 is 13 amino acids long.